Listed below are T cell receptor beta chains from one sample, sequenced in a study of blood T cells in healthy people across ages. TCRdb used MiXCR to reprocess the 5' RACE reads, holding one entry per CDR3 protein. In the table there are roughly 1.5 million distinct CDR3 sequences, 40% to 45% of which are singletons. Sample: blood. Receptors originate from a woman in her late teens or twenties in good health. Both conserved end residues are part of each CDR3. The D gene is left open where the match is weak. Size is stated for part of the rows, as once, few or many counts, or as a class when the clone is expanded.

clone size: .; D gene: .; J gene: TRBJ2-5; V gene: TRBV15; CDR3 length: 14; CDR3 protein: CATSRDSSQETQYF; CDR3 DNA: TGTGCCACCAGCAGAGACTCTAGCCAAGAGACCCAGTACTTC
clone size: few; D gene: .; J gene: TRBJ2-1; V gene: TRBV6-1; CDR3 length: 13; CDR3 protein: CASSVGTNNEQFF; CDR3 DNA: TGTGCCAGCAGTGTAGGGACCAATAATGAGCAGTTCTTC
clone size: .; D gene: .; J gene: TRBJ1-1; V gene: TRBV21-1; CDR3 length: 19; CDR3 protein: CASSRKGTGKWAMNTEAFF; CDR3 DNA: TGTGCCAGCAGCCGAAAAGGGACAGGGAAATGGGCCATGAACACTGAAGCTTTCTTT
clone size: few; D gene: TRBD2; J gene: TRBJ2-2; V gene: TRBV7-7; CDR3 length: 14; CDR3 protein: CASSAGTNGGELFF; CDR3 DNA: TGTGCTAGCAGCGCCGGGACTAATGGTGGGGAGCTGTTTTTT
clone size: few; D gene: TRBD2; J gene: TRBJ2-7; V gene: TRBV20-1; CDR3 length: 17; CDR3 protein: CSATSTSGYSFTYEQYF; CDR3 DNA: TGCAGTGCTACCTCGACTAGCGGGTATTCCTTTACCTACGAGCAGTACTTC
clone size: few; D gene: .; J gene: TRBJ1-4; V gene: TRBV12-3/TRBV12-4; CDR3 length: 15; CDR3 protein: CASSQQGTPNEKLFF; CDR3 DNA: TGTGCCAGCAGTCAACAGGGCACACCTAATGAAAAACTGTTTTTT
clone size: .; D gene: .; J gene: TRBJ2-3; V gene: TRBV12-3/TRBV12-4; CDR3 length: 15; CDR3 protein: CASTSQSGMSDTQYF; CDR3 DNA: TGTGCCAGCACCTCCCAGAGTGGAATGTCGGATACGCAGTATTTT
clone size: many; D gene: .; J gene: TRBJ2-1; V gene: TRBV7-2; CDR3 length: 15; CDR3 protein: CASSLVAGIYNEQFF; CDR3 DNA: TGTGCCAGCAGCTTAGTGGCGGGTATCTACAATGAGCAGTTCTTC
clone size: few; D gene: .; J gene: TRBJ2-7; V gene: TRBV20-1; CDR3 length: 11; CDR3 protein: CSAPGRYEQYF; CDR3 DNA: TGCAGTGCTCCCGGTCGCTACGAGCAGTACTTC
clone size: .; D gene: TRBD1; J gene: TRBJ1-6; V gene: TRBV28; CDR3 length: 13; CDR3 protein: CASKITGGSPLHF; CDR3 DNA: TGTGCCAGCAAAATAACAGGGGGGTCACCCCTCCACTTT
clone size: few; D gene: .; J gene: TRBJ1-4; V gene: TRBV7-8; CDR3 length: 16; CDR3 protein: CASSLRAVWQGRKLFF; CDR3 DNA: TGTGCCAGCAGCCTGAGGGCAGTGTGGCAGGGGCGGAAACTGTTTTTT
clone size: .; D gene: .; J gene: TRBJ1-1; V gene: TRBV29-1; CDR3 length: 13; CDR3 protein: CSGAQWEVTEAFF; CDR3 DNA: TGCAGCGGAGCCCAGTGGGAGGTAACTGAAGCTTTCTTT
clone size: many; D gene: TRBD1; J gene: TRBJ2-1; V gene: TRBV20-1; CDR3 length: 16; CDR3 protein: CSARDEVTGDWNEQFF; CDR3 DNA: TGCAGTGCTAGAGATGAGGTGACAGGGGATTGGAATGAGCAGTTCTTC
clone size: .; D gene: .; J gene: TRBJ1-2; V gene: TRBV30; CDR3 length: 13; CDR3 protein: CAWSVFGNYGYTF; CDR3 DNA: TGTGCCTGGAGTGTGTTTGGTAACTATGGCTACACCTTC
clone size: .; D gene: .; J gene: TRBJ2-2; V gene: TRBV27; CDR3 length: 15; CDR3 protein: CASSLRGTNTGELFF; CDR3 DNA: TGTGCCAGCAGTTTACGGGGCACGAACACCGGGGAGCTGTTTTTT
clone size: .; D gene: .; J gene: TRBJ1-1; V gene: TRBV29-1; CDR3 length: 13; CDR3 protein: CSVEGRAGAEAFF; CDR3 DNA: TGCAGCGTTGAGGGGCGGGCCGGGGCTGAAGCTTTCTTT
clone size: .; D gene: TRBD2; J gene: TRBJ2-5; V gene: TRBV7-2; CDR3 length: 15; CDR3 protein: CASSSYGLALETQYF; CDR3 DNA: TGTGCCAGCAGCTCATACGGACTAGCGCTAGAGACCCAGTACTTC
clone size: .; D gene: .; J gene: TRBJ2-7; V gene: TRBV12-3/TRBV12-4; CDR3 length: 11; CDR3 protein: CASSPVGEQYF; CDR3 DNA: TGTGCCAGCAGTCCCGTAGGCGAGCAGTACTTC
clone size: few; D gene: .; J gene: TRBJ2-7; V gene: TRBV29-1; CDR3 length: 11; CDR3 protein: CSVLRGYEQYF; CDR3 DNA: TGCAGCGTTTTAAGGGGGTACGAGCAGTACTTC
clone size: few; D gene: .; J gene: TRBJ1-2; V gene: TRBV3-1; CDR3 length: 14; CDR3 protein: CASSRQQGFYGYTF; CDR3 DNA: TGTGCCAGCAGCCGCCAACAGGGCTTCTATGGCTACACCTTC
clone size: .; D gene: .; J gene: TRBJ2-7; V gene: TRBV6-5; CDR3 length: 16; CDR3 protein: CASSYVQRSSYNEQYF; CDR3 DNA: TGTGCCAGCAGTTACGTTCAAAGGAGCTCCTACAATGAGCAGTACTTC
clone size: .; D gene: .; J gene: TRBJ2-7; V gene: TRBV29-1; CDR3 length: 12; CDR3 protein: CSAEGGSYEQYF; CDR3 DNA: TGCAGCGCCGAAGGGGGTTCCTACGAGCAGTACTTC
clone size: few; D gene: .; J gene: TRBJ1-2; V gene: TRBV6-5; CDR3 length: 13; CDR3 protein: CASSYGLNYGYTF; CDR3 DNA: TGTGCCAGCAGTTACGGTCTTAATTATGGCTACACCTTC
clone size: .; D gene: TRBD1; J gene: TRBJ1-5; V gene: TRBV29-1; CDR3 length: 13; CDR3 protein: CSVPGQFGQPQHF; CDR3 DNA: TGCAGCGTCCCGGGACAGTTCGGACAGCCCCAGCATTTT
clone size: few; D gene: .; J gene: TRBJ2-2; V gene: TRBV9; CDR3 length: 13; CDR3 protein: CASSVINTGELFF; CDR3 DNA: TGTGCCAGCAGCGTGATAAACACCGGGGAGCTGTTTTTT
clone size: .; D gene: .; J gene: TRBJ1-1; V gene: TRBV20-1; CDR3 length: 12; CDR3 protein: CSAPTGNVEAFF; CDR3 DNA: TGCAGTGCTCCTACAGGGAATGTTGAAGCTTTCTTT
clone size: .; D gene: .; J gene: TRBJ2-3; V gene: TRBV9; CDR3 length: 14; CDR3 protein: CASSVANPRDTQYF; CDR3 DNA: TGTGCCAGCAGCGTAGCGAATCCGAGGGATACGCAGTATTTT
clone size: .; D gene: TRBD1; J gene: TRBJ1-5; V gene: TRBV6-1; CDR3 length: 15; CDR3 protein: CASSLTGRGEQPQHF; CDR3 DNA: TGTGCCAGCAGTTTGACAGGGCGAGGAGAACAGCCCCAGCATTTT
clone size: .; D gene: TRBD2; J gene: TRBJ2-1; V gene: TRBV11-2; CDR3 length: 16; CDR3 protein: CASSSRASGGGYEQFF; CDR3 DNA: TGTGCCAGCAGCTCTCGGGCTAGCGGGGGGGGATATGAGCAGTTCTTC
clone size: .; D gene: TRBD2; J gene: TRBJ2-7; V gene: TRBV6-2/TRBV6-3; CDR3 length: 16; CDR3 protein: CASSYRPSGSRYEQYF; CDR3 DNA: TGTGCCAGCAGTTACCGGCCTAGCGGGAGTCGATACGAGCAGTACTTC
clone size: .; D gene: TRBD1; J gene: TRBJ2-1; V gene: TRBV4-3; CDR3 length: 16; CDR3 protein: CASSQDERTGDNEQFF; CDR3 DNA: TGCGCCAGCAGCCAAGATGAGAGGACAGGTGACAATGAGCAGTTCTTC
clone size: .; D gene: .; J gene: TRBJ2-3; V gene: TRBV7-9; CDR3 length: 12; CDR3 protein: CASSLTGRTQYF; CDR3 DNA: TGTGCCAGCAGCTTAACAGGTCGTACGCAGTATTTT
clone size: .; D gene: TRBD1; J gene: TRBJ2-5; V gene: TRBV15; CDR3 length: 15; CDR3 protein: CATSTTGTGGETQYF; CDR3 DNA: TGTGCCACCAGCACAACCGGGACAGGTGGGGAGACCCAGTACTTC
clone size: many; D gene: TRBD2; J gene: TRBJ2-1; V gene: TRBV4-3; CDR3 length: 18; CDR3 protein: CASSQDVLRESSYNEQFF; CDR3 DNA: TGCGCCAGCAGCCAAGATGTGTTGCGGGAGAGCTCCTACAATGAGCAGTTCTTC
clone size: .; D gene: .; J gene: TRBJ1-5; V gene: TRBV20-1; CDR3 length: 14; CDR3 protein: CSARRGGSNQPQHF; CDR3 DNA: TGCAGTGCCCGTCGCGGGGGGAGCAATCAGCCCCAGCATTTT
clone size: .; D gene: .; J gene: TRBJ2-1; V gene: TRBV6-2/TRBV6-3; CDR3 length: 13; CDR3 protein: CASGEGVYNEQFF; CDR3 DNA: TGTGCCAGCGGGGAGGGGGTCTACAATGAGCAGTTCTTC
clone size: few; D gene: .; J gene: TRBJ2-2; V gene: TRBV6-6; CDR3 length: 11; CDR3 protein: CASVTVGELFF; CDR3 DNA: TGTGCCAGCGTGACGGTCGGGGAGCTGTTTTTT
clone size: .; D gene: .; J gene: TRBJ1-2; V gene: TRBV6-2/TRBV6-3; CDR3 length: 12; CDR3 protein: CASSYRPYGYTF; CDR3 DNA: TGTGCCAGCAGTTACAGGCCTTATGGCTACACCTTC
clone size: .; D gene: TRBD2; J gene: TRBJ2-7; V gene: TRBV28; CDR3 length: 12; CDR3 protein: CATKTSGYEQYF; CDR3 DNA: TGTGCCACTAAGACTAGCGGCTACGAGCAGTACTTC
clone size: .; D gene: TRBD2; J gene: TRBJ2-5; V gene: TRBV12-3/TRBV12-4; CDR3 length: 16; CDR3 protein: CASGAPRGLAKETQYF; CDR3 DNA: TGTGCCAGCGGGGCCCCACGGGGACTAGCAAAAGAGACCCAGTACTTC
clone size: once; D gene: .; J gene: TRBJ2-3; V gene: TRBV6-2/TRBV6-3; CDR3 length: 14; CDR3 protein: CASRRASSTDTQYF; CDR3 DNA: TGTGCCAGCCGGAGGGCCTCTAGCACAGATACGCAGTATTTT
clone size: .; D gene: .; J gene: TRBJ1-1; V gene: TRBV4-1; CDR3 length: 13; CDR3 protein: CASSQISGTEAFF; CDR3 DNA: TGCGCCAGCAGCCAAATCTCTGGCACTGAAGCTTTCTTT
clone size: .; D gene: .; J gene: TRBJ2-1; V gene: TRBV20-1; CDR3 length: 12; CDR3 protein: CSAEVTYNEQFF; CDR3 DNA: TGCAGTGCTGAGGTAACCTACAATGAGCAGTTCTTC
clone size: .; D gene: TRBD2; J gene: TRBJ2-5; V gene: TRBV3-1; CDR3 length: 16; CDR3 protein: CASSQGLASLQETQYF; CDR3 DNA: TGTGCCAGCAGCCAAGGACTAGCGAGTCTCCAAGAGACCCAGTACTTC
clone size: .; D gene: .; J gene: TRBJ2-1; V gene: TRBV20-1; CDR3 length: 11; CDR3 protein: CSAVSYNEQFF; CDR3 DNA: TGCAGTGCGGTTTCCTACAATGAGCAGTTCTTC
clone size: .; D gene: .; J gene: TRBJ1-5; V gene: TRBV11-2; CDR3 length: 19; CDR3 protein: CASSFPPKIDGDSNQPQHF; CDR3 DNA: TGTGCCAGCAGCTTCCCCCCCAAGATCGACGGAGATAGCAATCAGCCCCAGCATTTT
clone size: few; D gene: TRBD2; J gene: TRBJ2-7; V gene: TRBV29-1; CDR3 length: 14; CDR3 protein: CSVEPGGGSYEQYF; CDR3 DNA: TGCAGCGTTGAGCCGGGGGGTGGATCCTACGAGCAGTACTTC
clone size: .; D gene: TRBD1; J gene: TRBJ2-4; V gene: TRBV12-3/TRBV12-4; CDR3 length: 13; CDR3 protein: CASSTDRRNIQYF; CDR3 DNA: TGTGCCAGCAGTACGGACAGGCGGAACATTCAGTACTTC
clone size: .; D gene: TRBD1; J gene: TRBJ2-4; V gene: TRBV6-1; CDR3 length: 15; CDR3 protein: CAIRQGSLAKNIQYF; CDR3 DNA: TGTGCCATCCGACAGGGGTCGTTAGCCAAAAACATTCAGTACTTC
clone size: .; D gene: TRBD2; J gene: TRBJ2-5; V gene: TRBV28; CDR3 length: 15; CDR3 protein: CASSSGGRAQQTQYF; CDR3 DNA: TGTGCCAGCAGTTCAGGAGGGAGGGCCCAACAGACCCAGTACTTC
clone size: .; D gene: .; J gene: TRBJ1-1; V gene: TRBV12-3/TRBV12-4; CDR3 length: 15; CDR3 protein: CASLPFPGVNTEAFF; CDR3 DNA: TGTGCCAGCCTCCCTTTCCCAGGGGTGAACACTGAAGCTTTCTTT
clone size: few; D gene: .; J gene: TRBJ1-1; V gene: TRBV12-3/TRBV12-4; CDR3 length: 13; CDR3 protein: CASTGGLGTEAFF; CDR3 DNA: TGTGCCAGCACCGGAGGGTTGGGAACTGAAGCTTTCTTT
clone size: few; D gene: .; J gene: TRBJ1-2; V gene: TRBV4-3; CDR3 length: 17; CDR3 protein: CASSQDRVGTLNYGYTF; CDR3 DNA: TGCGCCAGCAGCCAAGATAGAGTCGGGACACTTAACTATGGCTACACCTTC
clone size: .; D gene: .; J gene: TRBJ1-2; V gene: TRBV20-1; CDR3 length: 11; CDR3 protein: CSARRDSDYTF; CDR3 DNA: TGCAGTGCTAGACGGGACTCTGACTACACCTTC
clone size: .; D gene: .; J gene: TRBJ1-2; V gene: TRBV3-1; CDR3 length: 14; CDR3 protein: CASSQVRGRDGYTF; CDR3 DNA: TGTGCCAGCAGCCAAGTTCGGGGGCGCGATGGCTACACCTTC
clone size: .; D gene: TRBD2; J gene: TRBJ2-3; V gene: TRBV4-3; CDR3 length: 16; CDR3 protein: CASLRTSGTSTDTQYF; CDR3 DNA: TGCGCCAGCCTCCGGACTAGCGGGACCAGCACAGATACGCAGTATTTT
clone size: .; D gene: .; J gene: TRBJ2-6; V gene: TRBV7-9; CDR3 length: 12; CDR3 protein: CASRWGDNVLTF; CDR3 DNA: TGTGCCAGCAGATGGGGAGACAACGTCCTGACTTTC
clone size: .; D gene: .; J gene: TRBJ2-7; V gene: TRBV4-3; CDR3 length: 15; CDR3 protein: CASSPGTGATYEQYF; CDR3 DNA: TGCGCCAGCAGCCCCGGGACGGGAGCTACCTACGAGCAGTACTTC
clone size: few; D gene: TRBD1; J gene: TRBJ1-2; V gene: TRBV29-1; CDR3 length: 11; CDR3 protein: CSGEGAQGYTF; CDR3 DNA: TGCAGCGGGGAGGGGGCGCAGGGCTACACCTTC